One T cell receptor beta chain is described in this entry. These data originate in a study of Tregs in tolerant kidney transplant recipients. Only in-frame clones appear in the TCRdb table, and some are missing; sequencing was by immunoSEQ multiplex PCR. The repertoire holds approximately 90,000 clones, with roughly 93% as singletons. Related graft donors supplied nonmyeloablative bone marrow transplants, and mixed chimerism was transient. Unstimulated regulatory T cells (CD4+CD25+CD127-), CD4+CD25- non-regulatory cells, CD4 and CD8 cells were FACS-sorted from thawed PBMCs. The source material was CD4+ T cells from blood (PBMCs), sampled 12 months after the transplant. The clonotype originates from a human patient who received a combined kidney and bone marrow transplant. Some T cells could come from the graft donor.

This chain's CDR3 is CASSRSRDRGWEQYF. CDR3 coding DNA: TGTGCCAGTAGCCGTTCCCGAGACAGGGGGTGGGAGCAGTACTTC. The chain has TRBV19 and TRBJ2-7; 9 bases fit TRBD1. Germline V gene sequence: CDR1 LNHDA, CDR2 SQIVND (reference sequence). This CDR3 region has 15 residues. With 6 bases clipped from V and 7 bases from J, the junction kept 13 bases outside the gene matches. The variable domain in full, completed from reference TRBV19 and TRBJ2-7, reads DGGITQSPKYLFRKEGQNVTLSCEQNLNHDAMYWYRQDPGQGLRLIYYSQIVNDFQKGDIAEGYSVSREKKESFPLTVTSAQKNPTAFYLCASSRSRDRGWEQYFGPGTRLTVT.